These 2 T cell receptor beta chains originate from one sample sequenced in a study of blood T cells in healthy people across ages. Together with a sample-barcoded 5' primer, a J-beta primer mix was included in a second PCR lasting about 7 to 11 cycles. TCRdb recomputed calls from the 5' RACE reads with MiXCR, one row per CDR3 protein. The table includes fewer than 2 million distinct CDR3 sequences, about two fifths detected once. The sequenced sample was blood. Receptors were obtained from a human donor in good health.

This clonotype has just a few counts. This chain uses TRBV6-1 with TRBJ2-1; 8 nucleotides align to TRBD2. This CDR3 comprises 15 residues. The V and J ends lost 3 bases and 3 bases, in that order; junction bases with no gene match: 4. Germline CDR1 reads MNHNS; CDR2 reads SASEGT. This CDR3 is CASSDIAGSYNEQFF. The CDR3 DNA reads as TGTGCCAGCAGTGATATAGCGGGGAGCTACAATGAGCAGTTCTTC.

Worth noting for this clonotype: Because the CDR3's place on the DNA is in doubt, the DNA is left out and the CDR3 is given as listed by TCRdb. The chain couples TRBV20-1 to TRBJ1-2. Germline V gene lookup returns CDR1 DFQATT and CDR2 SNEGSKA (reference sequence). The CDR3 has 19 amino acids, counting both end residues. CDR3: CSAVPPTAGGAGTNYGCTF.